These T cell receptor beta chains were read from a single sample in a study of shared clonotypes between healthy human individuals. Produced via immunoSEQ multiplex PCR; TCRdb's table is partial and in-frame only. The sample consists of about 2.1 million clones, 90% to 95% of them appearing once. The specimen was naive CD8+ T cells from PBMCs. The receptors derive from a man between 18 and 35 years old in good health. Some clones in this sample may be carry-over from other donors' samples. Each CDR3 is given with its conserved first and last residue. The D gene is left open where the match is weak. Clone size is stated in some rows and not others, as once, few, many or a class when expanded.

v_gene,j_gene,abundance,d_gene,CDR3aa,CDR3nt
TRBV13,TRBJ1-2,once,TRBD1,CASSSGTGLEGYTF,TGTGCCAGCAGCTCCGGGACAGGGCTCGAGGGCTACACCTTC
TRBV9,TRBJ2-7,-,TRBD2,CASSPGGGRGYEQYF,TGTGCCAGCAGCCCGGGGGGCGGGAGGGGATACGAGCAGTACTTC
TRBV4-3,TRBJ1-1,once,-,CASSQVLRGVLNTEAFF,TGCGCCAGCAGCCAAGTCTTGCGTGGGGTCCTGAACACTGAAGCTTTCTTT
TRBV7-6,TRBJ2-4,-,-,CASSLAGGRFGKNIQYF,TGTGCCAGCAGCTTAGCTGGTGGGAGGTTTGGCAAAAACATTCAGTACTTC
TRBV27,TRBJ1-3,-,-,CASSPGGTLTSGNTIYF,TGTGCCAGCAGTCCTGGAGGGACCCTCACCTCTGGAAACACCATATATTTT
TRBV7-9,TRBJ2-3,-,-,CASSSRFGTDTQYF,TGTGCCAGCAGCTCCCGGTTCGGGACAGATACGCAGTATTTT
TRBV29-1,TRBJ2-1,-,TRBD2,CSVVTSKLEQFF,TGCAGCGTTGTGACTAGCAAACTGGAGCAGTTCTTC
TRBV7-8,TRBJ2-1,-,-,CASSFTGRGGNEQFF,TGTGCCAGCAGCTTTACCGGGAGAGGGGGCAATGAGCAGTTCTTC
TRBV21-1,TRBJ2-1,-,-,CASTVGNNEQFF,TGTGCCAGCACAGTTGGGAACAATGAGCAGTTCTTC
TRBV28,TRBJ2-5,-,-,CASTWQGRQETQYF,TGTGCCAGCACTTGGCAGGGTAGGCAAGAGACCCAGTACTTC